The TCR beta chain described here comes from a study of T cells after yellow fever vaccination. This clonotype was found many times. Germline V CDR1 and CDR2: LGHDT, YNNKEL (reference sequence). The CDR3 has 15 amino acids. Trimming took off 4 bases at V and 1 base at J, with 13 bases between the two ends. TCRdb recomputed calls from the 5' RACE reads with MiXCR, one row per CDR3 protein. This table has 250,000 or so distinct CDR3 sequences, 3.6% appearing once. Here the sequenced sample was PBMCs, taken 15 days after the yellow fever booster vaccination. The gene calls are TRBV3-1 and TRBJ1-1; D is perhaps TRBD1 (5 bases). The sequence was collected from a man younger than 35 who received the YFV17D yellow fever vaccine. The CDR3 coding sequence is TGTGCCAGCAGCCCCCCGGGGCAACAGAACACTGAAGCTTTCTTT. This translates into CASSPPGQQNTEAFF.